This entry concerns a single T cell receptor beta chain. What it binds is not known. This specimen comes from a study of cytomegalovirus exposure and HLA in healthy donors. Study-wide results and caveats: Researchers reportedly found TCR beta sequences accurately predicted most subjects' HLA-A and HLA-B alleles.

13 Jbeta primers and 60 Vbeta primers were used for the PCR. Here immunoSEQ multiplex PCR was the method, and the copy in TCRdb shows in-frame clones only, minus some. The sample includes roughly 160,000 clones, about four fifths seen only once; the top ten take about 13%. From germline, CDR1 is MDHEN and CDR2 SYDVKM. V was shortened by 10 bases and J by 1 base, with 10 bases between the two germline ends. The CDR3 contains 13 residues. The chain uses TRBV28 and TRBJ2-2; D not certain. The sample taken for sequencing was PBMCs. The receptor was isolated from a woman in her forties or fifties in good health and CMV-seronegative. The CDR3 region has the DNA TGTGCCACCTTTACGGGGAACACCGGGGAGCTGTTTTTT. Its translation: CATFTGNTGELFF.